Sequencing of this T cell receptor (beta chain) was carried out in a study of human T cells and chemical hapten exposure. As for the study in general: Alopecia areata, totalis and universalis patients, mostly female, were included. Variation in per-sample TCR yields came mainly from small pooled library volume differences.

This clonotype was detected a few times. Its target is unknown. The sample's time point: pre-sensitization, week 0. Sample treatment: therapeutic diphenylcyclopropenone sensitization with weekly scalp DPC. Blood draws preceded each patch test application. Per the germline V gene, CDR1 is MDHEN and CDR2 is SYDVKM. The CDR3 sequence is 15 residues long. J was trimmed by 0 bases and V by 9 bases; bases with no gene match: 11. The study's findings and limits: TCRs above 1 in 1000 frequency did not change with DPC sensitization.

TCRdb ran MiXCR on the RACE reads and lists one entry per CDR3 protein. Of 350,000 to 450,000 distinct CDR3 sequences listed, approximately 5.1% are singletons. This clonotype was obtained from a woman between 50 and 59 years old with alopecia areata. Some clones in this sample may be carry-over from other donors' samples. Sequences were derived from whole blood, sampled in connection with sensitization to the hapten diphenylcyclopropenone (DPC). The rearrangement joins TRBV28 to TRBJ2-7; 7 nucleotides align to TRBD2. CDR3: CASIPSGPNSYEQYF. The CDR3 DNA follows: TGTGCCAGTATACCTAGCGGCCCAAACTCCTACGAGCAGTACTTC.